This TCR beta chain was retrieved from a study of CD8+ T cells in alopecia areata. Study results and caveats: Many expanded lesional clones stayed in scalp and blood while on tofacitinib. Relative to normal scalp, lesional scalp, especially alopecia totalis/universalis, showed higher clonality.

Extracted RNA was reverse transcribed, and the resulting cDNA served as sequencing template. The protocol was immunoSEQ multiplex PCR, while the TCRdb copy is restricted to in-frame clones and leaves out a portion. The sample has roughly 140,000 clones; about four fifths are singletons. Trimming at V came to 3 bases and at J to 6 bases, leaving 4 bases not matched to a gene. CDR1 is SGDLS, CDR2 YYNGEE, per germline. The CDR3 loop spans 14 amino acids. Regarding treatment: oral pan-JAK inhibitor, 5-10 mg twice daily. This clone was seen a single time. Its antigen is unidentified. The rearrangement uses TRBV9 and TRBJ2-7; TRBD1 matches 12 bases. The TCR originated in a human donor with alopecia areata. The sequencing used CD8+ T cells sorted from blood, collected at week 4, from a patient treated with tofacitinib. The CDR3 nucleotides read TGTGCCAGCAGCGCAGGGACAGGGGGCTCCGAGCAGTACTTC. It yields the protein CASSAGTGGSEQYF. Variable domain in full (rest from reference TRBV9 and TRBJ2-7): DSGVTQTPKHLITATGQRVTLRCSPRSGDLSVYWYQQSLDQGLQFLIQYYNGEERAKGNILERFSAQQFPDLHSELNLSSLELGDSALYFCASSAGTGGSEQYFGPGTRLTVT.